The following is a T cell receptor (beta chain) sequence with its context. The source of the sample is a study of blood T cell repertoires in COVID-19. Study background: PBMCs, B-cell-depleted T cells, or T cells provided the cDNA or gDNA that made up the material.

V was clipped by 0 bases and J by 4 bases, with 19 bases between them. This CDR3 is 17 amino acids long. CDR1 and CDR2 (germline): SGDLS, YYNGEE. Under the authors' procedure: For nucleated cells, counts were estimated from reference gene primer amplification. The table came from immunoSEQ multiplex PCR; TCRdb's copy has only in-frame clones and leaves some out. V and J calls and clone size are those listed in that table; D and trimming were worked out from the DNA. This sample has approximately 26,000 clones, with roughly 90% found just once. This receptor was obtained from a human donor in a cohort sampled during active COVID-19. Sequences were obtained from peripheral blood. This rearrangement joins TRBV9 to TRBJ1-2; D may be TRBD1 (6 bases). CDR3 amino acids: CASSVGGQGSYIYGYTF. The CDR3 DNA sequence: TGTGCCAGCAGCGTAGGGGGCCAGGGGTCCTATATCTATGGCTACACCTTC.